Presented here are 7 T cell receptor beta chains from one specimen sequenced in a study of identical twins. TCRdb redid the calling of the 5' RACE reads with MiXCR, one entry per CDR3 protein. Among approximately 410,000 distinct CDR3 sequences, under 20% were seen once, and the ten largest hold roughly an eighth. The sample taken for sequencing was naive T cells sorted from blood. The source of these receptors is a man over 45 in good health.

This chain joins TRBV4-3 and TRBJ2-7, with D maybe TRBD1 (5 bases). The CDR3 sequence is 14 residues long. Germline V lookup: CDR1 LGHNA, CDR2 YSLEER. Trimming left V 0 bases short and J 3 bases short, with 9 bases between. CDR3 protein: CASSQEEDSYEQYF. The CDR3 bases are TGCGCCAGCAGCCAAGAAGAAGACAGCTACGAGCAGTACTTC.

This chain links TRBV19 with TRBJ2-7; no clear D. Germline CDR1 reads LNHDA; CDR2 reads SQIVND (reference sequence). The CDR3 loop spans 15 amino acids. V lost 2 bases and J 2 bases, leaving 13 bases between the germline ends. CDR3 DNA sequence: TGTGCCAGTAGTATAATGGCACACTCTACCTACGAGCAGTACTTC. Its protein product is CASSIMAHSTYEQYF.

This clonotype was seen repeatedly, ten times or more. CDR3 DNA sequence: TGTGCCAGCAGCCCCGGCGAACAGGGGTTCTATGGCTACACCTTC. Translating it yields CASSPGEQGFYGYTF. The chain couples TRBV5-5 to TRBJ1-2; 7 bases are shared with TRBD1. This CDR3 is built from 15 residues. Trimming took 4 bases from V and 4 from J; bases not matched to a gene: 10. CDR1 is SGHKS and CDR2 is YYEKEE in the germline V gene (reference sequence).

J is TRBJ2-5 and V is TRBV7-2; 10 bases match TRBD1. The CDR3 loop spans 16 amino acids. Losses at the gene ends were 4 bases for V and 5 bases for J; bases not matched to a gene: 10. Germline values: CDR1 SGHTA, CDR2 FQGNSA. The CDR3 DNA is TGTGCCAGCAGCTCCCAGCGACAGGGGGCATGGGAGACCCAGTACTTC. Amino acids: CASSSQRQGAWETQYF.

The rearrangement links TRBV6-1 to TRBJ2-6, with D hard to call. The CDR3 has 16 residues. V lost 2 bases and J lost 4, with 12 bases in between. Germline loops: CDR1 MNHNS, CDR2 SASEGT. The CDR3 DNA is TGTGCCAGCAGTGAAAGGACCTCCCCCGGGGCCAACGTCCTGACTTTC. It codes for CASSERTSPGANVLTF.

A few counts support this clonotype. The chain links TRBV10-3 to TRBJ2-1; D may be TRBD2 (5 bases). Per the germline V gene, CDR1 is ENHRY and CDR2 is SYGVKD. Trimming cost V 5 bases and J 0 bases, with 11 bases left between them. This CDR3 contains 15 residues. The CDR3 is CAISTDYPSYNEQFF. The CDR3 DNA reads TGTGCCATCAGTACCGACTACCCCTCCTACAATGAGCAGTTCTTC.

The chain has TRBV19 and TRBJ2-3; D ambiguous. The CDR3 is 15 residues long. Germline loops: CDR1 LNHDA, CDR2 SQIVND (reference sequence). V lost 9 bases and J 2 bases, leaving 18 bases between the germline ends. This CDR3 reads CASTPWLFATDTQYF. The CDR3 nucleotides are TGTGCCAGCACCCCCTGGCTTTTCGCCACAGATACGCAGTATTTT. The entire variable domain, with the rest obtained from reference TRBV19 and TRBJ2-3, is as follows: DGGITQSPKYLFRKEGQNVTLSCEQNLNHDAMYWYRQDPGQGLRLIYYSQIVNDFQKGDIAEGYSVSREKKESFPLTVTSAQKNPTAFYLCASTPWLFATDTQYFGPGTRLTVL.